This paragraph covers one T cell receptor beta chain sequence. The germline V and J ends were trimmed by 6 bases and 3 bases, with 3 bases remaining between them. CDR3 length: 10 residues. CDR1 MDHEN and CDR2 SYDVKM come from the germline V gene. This table comes from immunoSEQ multiplex PCR, and its TCRdb copy is limited to in-frame clones, with some not included. Of 95,000 or so clones in the sample, 85% to 95% were seen once. These data are taken from a study of technical replicates of blood from a handful of donors. This chain joins TRBV28 and TRBJ2-7; unclear D gene. This receptor was identified in a human donor in good health. Specimen: T cells isolated from PBMCs. The CDR3 region is CASSHYEQYF. The CDR3 nucleotides are TGTGCCAGCAGCCACTACGAGCAGTACTTC.